The present TCR beta chain was sequenced within a study of T cell responses to AZD1222 COVID-19 vaccine. Between the trimmed V and J ends, which lost 4 bases and 4 bases, there was a span of 24 bases. This CDR3 is built from 17 residues. Per the germline V gene, CDR1 is SQVTM and CDR2 is ANQGSEA. Study conclusions and caveats: Vaccine-related CD4 TCRs covered spike, predominating at 160-218 and 743-854. Two AZD1222 administrations were followed by greater Spike-specific TCR breadth and depth. Targets within unmutated variant regions were reportedly found for nearly half of spike-specific TCRs.

On this clone: The target antigen is unknown.

Profiled with immunoSEQ multiplex PCR; TCRdb holds only in-frame clones, not every one. The sample lists 100,000 to 150,000 clones, 86% occurring once. The material sequenced was peripheral blood, taken on day 0 of AZD1222 vaccination. This TCR came from an adult in good health. This sequence joins TRBV29-1 and TRBJ2-3; tentatively, D is TRBD1 (6 bases). In DNA, the CDR3 is TGCAGCGTTGTTTATCTCAGAGGACAGATTAGTTCAGATACGCAGTATTTT. As protein: CSVVYLRGQISSDTQYF.